These 9 T cell receptor beta chains share one sample of origin, sequenced in a study of blood T cells in healthy people across ages. Primed by a sample-barcoded 5' primer and a J-beta primer mix, a second PCR proceeded for about 6 to 11 cycles. TCRdb called the 5' RACE reads again in MiXCR, with one record for every CDR3 protein. The sample has approximately 1.5 million distinct CDR3 sequences, 30% to 40% seen once. The sequenced sample was blood. These receptor sequences come from a woman younger than 45 in good health.

Turning to this clonotype: The junction does not match germline at one end; this may be a read error. The chain links TRBV11-2 to TRBJ2-4; 14 bases are a match to TRBD2. The DNA end is a closer match to TRBJ2-7, so the J assignment may be wrong. Germline CDR1 reads SGHAT; CDR2 reads FQNNGV. The CDR3 has 16 residues. The CDR3: CVSSPRLAGGRYEQYF. CDR3 in DNA: TGTGTCAGCAGCCCCCGACTAGCGGGAGGGCGCTACGAGCAGTACTTC.

The sample holds a few counts of this clonotype. J is TRBJ2-7 and V is TRBV3-1; 7 nucleotides line up with TRBD1. The ends lost 3 bases at V and 2 bases at J; junction bases unmatched: 7. The CDR3 runs to 15 residues. Germline V gene data show CDR1 as LGHDT and CDR2 as YNNKEL (reference sequence). Written as DNA, the CDR3 is TGTGCCAGCAGCCAGTGGGACAGAGAGACCTACGAGCAGTACTTC. Its translation: CASSQWDRETYEQYF.

This rearrangement joins TRBV28 to TRBJ2-3; TRBD2 matches 15 bases. V dropped 5 bases and J dropped 0; count of bases not matched to a gene: 6. This CDR3 spans 18 amino acids. Germline V gene sequence: CDR1 MDHEN, CDR2 SYDVKM. This chain's CDR3 is CASSLGLAGGWSTDTQYF. DNA for the CDR3: TGTGCCAGCAGTCTGGGACTAGCGGGAGGTTGGAGCACAGATACGCAGTATTTT.

The chain uses TRBV9 and TRBJ2-3; 12 bases are shared with TRBD2. The CDR3 totals 15 residues. Trimming removed 3 bases from V and 10 bases from J; junction bases left unmatched: 9. CDR1 and CDR2 from the germline V gene are SGDLS and YYNGEE. CDR3 DNA: TGTGCCAGCAGCGAGGGGACTAGCGGGCCTCGGGCGCAGTATTTT. This sequence encodes CASSEGTSGPRAQYF.

This clonotype is a singleton in its sample. One end of the junction varies from germline; a read error may be responsible. The chain links TRBV5-1 to TRBJ2-1; D might be TRBD1 (5 bases). This CDR3 region has 12 residues. Germline assignment: CDR1 SGHRS and CDR2 YFSETQ. The CDR3 reads CASSYQGNERFF. The CDR3 nucleotides read TGCGCCAGCAGCTATCAGGGAAATGAGCGGTTCTTC.

This sequence joins TRBV27 and TRBJ2-5; 7 bases fit TRBD2. The CDR3 loop spans 16 amino acids. The junction had 9 bases not matched to a gene; V was cut back by 1 base and J by 4 bases. Germline CDR1 MNHEY, CDR2 SMNVEV (reference sequence). This CDR3 is CASSLYGGGPSETQYF. The CDR3 DNA reads TGTGCCAGCAGTTTATACGGGGGAGGGCCATCAGAGACCCAGTACTTC.

With respect to this clonotype: A much larger clone lies a single base off, so this may be a read error. This chain uses TRBV7-9 with TRBJ2-2, with D possibly being TRBD2 (5 bases). Germline V gene lookup returns CDR1 SEHNR and CDR2 FQNEAQ (reference sequence). The CDR3 is 15 residues long. The CDR3 region is CASSLGFANTGERFF. DNA of the CDR3: TGTGCCAGCAGCTTGGGGTTCGCGAACACCGGGGAGCGGTTTTTT.

The chain links TRBV11-2 to TRBJ2-7; possibly TRBD2 for D (6 bases). CDR1 is SGHAT, CDR2 FQNNGV, per germline. The V end lost 0 bases, the J end lost 2 bases, and 11 bases lay between the germline ends. The CDR3 totals 15 residues. The CDR3 protein is CASSLDGGNTYEQYF. As DNA, the CDR3 is TGTGCCAGCAGCTTAGATGGGGGGAATACCTACGAGCAGTACTTC.

The V gene is TRBV2, the J gene TRBJ2-5, with TRBD1 as a possible D gene (5 bases). The CDR3 loop spans 15 amino acids. CDR1 and CDR2 (germline): SNHLY, FYNNEI. The V gene lost 5 bases and the J gene lost 1 base, with 14 bases spanning the gap. In nucleotides, the CDR3 is TGTGCCAGCAGTCGACAGCCGGCCCTCCAAGAGACCCAGTACTTC. This gives the protein CASSRQPALQETQYF.